Given below is one T cell receptor (beta chain) in context. What it binds is unknown. The template for TCR beta VDJ and CDR3 sequence profiling was genomic DNA. Each CDR3 protein gets one entry after TCRdb re-called the reads with MiXCR. The sample lists about 150,000 distinct CDR3 sequences; more than 35% were seen once. The data are from a study of CD8+CD57+ T cells in acquired aplastic anemia. Background on the study: CD4+ and CD8+ cells, once sorted, gave DNA averaging approximately 3.4 ug. For CD4+ cells, healthy donors had an average of approximately 9.8 million reads. Study-wide findings and caveats: Comparison of patients with controls identified around 30 shared CD8+ CDR3 sequences. Patients showed no significant difference from controls in CD8+ Simpson's diversity.

This receptor was identified in a human donor in good health, serving as a control. Sequenced material: sorted CD4+, CD8+, or CD8+CD57+ T cells (not recorded which) from PBMCs.

This chain's CDR3 is CAPTRGRNGYTF. Here the CDR3 DNA reads TGTGCCCCCACTAGAGGGAGGAATGGCTACACCTTC. The V gene is TRBV24-1, the J gene TRBJ1-2; the D is unclear. Looked up from germline, CDR1 is KGHDR and CDR2 is SFDVKD. This CDR3 is 12 amino acids long. Trimming cost V 12 bases and J 6 bases, with 16 bases left between them.